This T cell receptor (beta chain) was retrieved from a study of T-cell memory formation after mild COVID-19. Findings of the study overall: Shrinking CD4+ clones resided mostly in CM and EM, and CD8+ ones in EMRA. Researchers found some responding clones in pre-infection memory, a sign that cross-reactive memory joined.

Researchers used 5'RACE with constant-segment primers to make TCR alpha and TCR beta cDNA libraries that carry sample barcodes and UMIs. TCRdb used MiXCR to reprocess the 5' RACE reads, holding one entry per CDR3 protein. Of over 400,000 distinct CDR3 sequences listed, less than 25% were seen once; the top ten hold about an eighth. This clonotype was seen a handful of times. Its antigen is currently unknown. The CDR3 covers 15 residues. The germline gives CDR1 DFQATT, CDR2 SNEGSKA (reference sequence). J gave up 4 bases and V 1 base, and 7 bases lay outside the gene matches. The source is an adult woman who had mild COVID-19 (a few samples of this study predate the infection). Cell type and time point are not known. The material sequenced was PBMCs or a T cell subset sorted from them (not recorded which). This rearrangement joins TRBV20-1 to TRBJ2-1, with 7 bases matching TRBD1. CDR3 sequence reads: CSARGHRGGYNEQFF. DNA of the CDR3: TGCAGTGCTAGAGGACACAGGGGTGGATACAATGAGCAGTTCTTC.